The rows below give T cell receptor beta chains drawn from one sample of a study of blood T cell repertoires in COVID-19. Sequencing used immunoSEQ multiplex PCR; TCRdb keeps in-frame clones, though not all of them. Among about 320,000 clones listed, 85% were seen once. Sample: PBMCs or T cells enriched from blood (not recorded which). The receptor set was obtained from a woman aged 30 to 39 who had been exposed to COVID-19. The CDR3 runs from the conserved cysteine through the conserved F or W. The order of the fields is D gene, J gene, V gene, clone size, CDR3 protein, CDR3 DNA. A D gene is named only where the DNA matches it firmly. Clone size, where shown, is once, few, many, or a class for clones that have expanded.

TRBD2	TRBJ2-7	TRBV9	once	CASSGLAAYEQYF	TGTGCCAGCAGCGGACTAGCGGCCTACGAGCAGTACTTC
TRBD1	TRBJ2-1	TRBV10-3	-	CAIRGAGTGYNEQFF	TGTGCCATCAGAGGGGCCGGGACAGGGTACAATGAGCAGTTCTTC
TRBD2	TRBJ2-3	TRBV30	-	CAWSASSGGDTQYF	TGTGCCTGGAGTGCTTCTAGCGGAGGGGATACGCAGTATTTT
-	TRBJ1-1	TRBV6-1	-	CASSERENTEAFF	TGTGCCAGCAGTGAACGGGAGAACACTGAAGCTTTCTTT
-	TRBJ1-5	TRBV6-2/TRBV6-3	-	CASSNGGFQPQHF	TGTGCCAGCAGTAACGGGGGGTTTCAGCCCCAGCATTTT
TRBD1	TRBJ1-1	TRBV27	few	CASSDNRGRRAFF	TGTGCCAGCAGCGACAACAGGGGACGAAGGGCTTTCTTT
TRBD1	TRBJ2-2	TRBV18	few	CASSRLGQANTGELFF	TGTGCCAGCTCCCGCTTGGGACAGGCGAACACCGGGGAGCTGTTTTTT
TRBD2	TRBJ2-1	TRBV7-8	-	CASSLVGLAGGYNEQFF	TGTGCCAGCAGCTTAGTGGGACTAGCGGGGGGATACAATGAGCAGTTCTTC
-	TRBJ2-3	TRBV28	few	CASDVTGTPNTQYF	TGTGCCAGCGACGTAACTGGGACACCAAATACGCAGTATTTT
-	TRBJ1-6	TRBV14	-	CASSRLDSPLHF	TGTGCCAGCAGCCGGCTCGATTCACCCCTCCACTTT